One T cell receptor (beta chain) is described in this entry. The antigen remains undetermined. The data originate from a study of T cells after yellow fever vaccination. TCRdb passed the 5' RACE reads through MiXCR, listing each CDR3 protein once. The sample has around 300,000 distinct CDR3 sequences; roughly 4.3% are singletons. The CDR3 is made up of 16 amino acids. The V gene end was trimmed by 6 bases and the J gene end by 1 base; junction bases not matched to a gene: 8. CDR1 is LNHNV and CDR2 is YYDKDF in the germline V gene (reference sequence). Overall study findings and caveats: Weaker in magnitude, the secondary response showed a faster peak on day 5 versus 15.

The sample was PBMCs, taken 15 days after the yellow fever booster vaccination. The receptor's source is a man between 18 and 35 years old who received the YFV17D yellow fever vaccine. J is TRBJ2-3 and V is TRBV15; 9 nucleotides match TRBD2. In DNA, the CDR3 is TGTGCCACCAGGGGCCCTGCGGGGGGGGGCACAGATACGCAGTATTTT. It specifies CATRGPAGGGTDTQYF.